This T cell receptor beta chain was captured by sequencing in a study of T-cell memory formation after mild COVID-19 (dated by TCRdb to about 2021). With respect to the entire study: Most TCR sequence clusters were specific to one of the two donors. In two donors, T-cell clones that expanded and contracted after mild COVID-19 were followed by sequencing TCRalpha and TCRbeta repertoires longitudinally. The cohort was made up of two young adult volunteers, one female and one male, who were previously healthy.

The sequencer was an Illumina NovaSeq 6000. TCRalpha and TCRbeta cDNA libraries were built by 5'RACE with constant-segment primers, adding sample barcodes and unique molecular identifiers. RNA was extracted from every sample with Trizol reagent. Libraries were amplified in two PCR steps, with a second sample barcode and Illumina TruSeq adapters added in the second step. Sequencing of libraries was performed on an Illumina NovaSeq with 2 x 150 bp paired-end reads. From the authors' description of their analysis: Reads were demultiplexed and collapsed into UMI-guided consensus sequences with migec v1.2.7. With mixcr v2.1.11, UMI consensuses were aligned to TRA and TRB V and J templates and assembled into clonotypes. Clonotypes were classified as expanded or contracted when called significant by both edgeR and NoisET, with noise models trained on biological replicates. For edgeR calls, the thresholds were a false discovery rate-adjusted p below 0.01 and a log2 fold-change of 1. As an exploratory analysis of dynamics, PCA with hierarchical clustering was applied to max-normalized trajectories of the 1000 most abundant clonotypes. Separately sequenced CD4+ and CD8+ repertoires were used to assign the CD4 or CD8 phenotype of responding clones. TCRdb applied fastp at Q25 and MiXCR to the public reads, then kept only in-frame beta chains. Rows are unified per CDR3 protein, each entry keeping the most common DNA and genes. TCRdb assigned the V and J calls; the authors' analysis was not used. A total of under 300,000 distinct CDR3 sequences appear in this sample, less than 9.5% of them only once. Of the sample, approximately 23% falls within the top ten clones.

Ficoll-Paque density gradient centrifugation was the method used to isolate PBMCs. The paper as a whole reports these results and caveats: Some responding clones were detected in pre-infection memory, which suggested that pre-existing cross-reactive memory T cells had joined the SARS-CoV-2 response. Clones contracting from day 15 to 85 had balanced CD4/CD8 phenotypes, while a second wave expanding from day 15 to 37 was biased towards CD4+. Only two mild cases were covered by the study, and larger cohorts that include severe cases with pre-infection samples were considered necessary. Contracting CD4+ clones were found mainly in CM and EM memory subsets, while CD8+ clones were enriched in EMRA. SARS-CoV-2 specificity was not confirmed for the second-wave clones peaking on day 37.

In regard to this clonotype: Its antigen is unknown. Qualities for individual bases were not recorded, and no much larger clone is one base off.

Sequences MGHRA (CDR1) and YSYEKL (CDR2) are obtained from the germline V gene. Including the terminal cysteine and phenylalanine, the CDR3 comprises 18 residues. Just CDR3 DNA is preserved here, 54 bases in frame from base 1. The germline V end is reduced by 1 base and the J end by 5 bases; junction bases left unmatched: 15. Recombination connected TRBV4-1 to TRBJ2-7, with 9 bases in between that match TRBD1. The source material was PBMCs or a T cell subset sorted from them (not recorded which). The receptor comes from a young man who had mild COVID-19 (a few samples of this study predate the infection). The sample titles of this study are shuffled in the database, so cell type and time point are left out; the donor was told from shared clones. For the CDR3, the sequence is CASSQGRNMDRGFHEQYF. The DNA reads as follows: TGCGCCAGCAGCCAAGGCCGGAATATGGACAGGGGATTTCACGAGCAGTACTTC.